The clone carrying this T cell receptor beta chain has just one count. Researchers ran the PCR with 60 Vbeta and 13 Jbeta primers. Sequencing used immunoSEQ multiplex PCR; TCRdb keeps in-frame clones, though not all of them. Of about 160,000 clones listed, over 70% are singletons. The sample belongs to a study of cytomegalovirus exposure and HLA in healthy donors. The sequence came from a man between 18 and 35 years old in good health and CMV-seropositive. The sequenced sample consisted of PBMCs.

The CDR3: CASSQAHSGTTGNTIYF. CDR3 DNA sequence: TGTGCCAGCAGCCAGGCTCATTCCGGGACTACTGGAAACACCATATATTTT. The V call is TRBV14, the J call TRBJ1-3; D is perhaps TRBD1 (5 bases). There are 17 residues in the CDR3. The germline gives CDR1 SGHDN, CDR2 FVKESK. V was pared by 3 bases and J by 2 bases, with 17 bases between.